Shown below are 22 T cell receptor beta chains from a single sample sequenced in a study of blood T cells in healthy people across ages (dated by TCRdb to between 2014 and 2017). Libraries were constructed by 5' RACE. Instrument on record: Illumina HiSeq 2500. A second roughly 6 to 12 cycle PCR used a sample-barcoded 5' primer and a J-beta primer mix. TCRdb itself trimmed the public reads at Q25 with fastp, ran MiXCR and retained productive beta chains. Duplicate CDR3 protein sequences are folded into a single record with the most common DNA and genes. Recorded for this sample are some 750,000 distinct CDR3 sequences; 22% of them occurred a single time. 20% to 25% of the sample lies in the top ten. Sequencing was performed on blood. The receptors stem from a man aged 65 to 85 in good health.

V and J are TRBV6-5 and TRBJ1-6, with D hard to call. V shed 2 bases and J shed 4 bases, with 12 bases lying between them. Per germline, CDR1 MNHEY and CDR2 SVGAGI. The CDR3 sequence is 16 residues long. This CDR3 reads CASSYSLGPYNSPLHF. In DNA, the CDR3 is TGTGCCAGCAGTTACAGCTTGGGTCCGTATAATTCACCCCTCCACTTT.

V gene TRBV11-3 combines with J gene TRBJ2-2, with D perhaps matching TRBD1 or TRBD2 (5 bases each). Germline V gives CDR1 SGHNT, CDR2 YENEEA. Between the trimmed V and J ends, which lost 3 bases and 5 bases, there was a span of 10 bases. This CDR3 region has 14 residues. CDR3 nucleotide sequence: TGTGCCAGCAGCTTGGGGGACCAAACCGGGGAGCTGTTTTTT. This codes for CASSLGDQTGELFF.

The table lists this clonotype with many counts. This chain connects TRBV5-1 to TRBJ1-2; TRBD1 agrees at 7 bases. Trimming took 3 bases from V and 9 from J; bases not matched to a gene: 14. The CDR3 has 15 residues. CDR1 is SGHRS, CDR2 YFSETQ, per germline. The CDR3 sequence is CASSSETTGPISYTF. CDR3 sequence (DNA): TGCGCCAGCAGCTCCGAGACGACAGGGCCAATAAGCTACACCTTC.

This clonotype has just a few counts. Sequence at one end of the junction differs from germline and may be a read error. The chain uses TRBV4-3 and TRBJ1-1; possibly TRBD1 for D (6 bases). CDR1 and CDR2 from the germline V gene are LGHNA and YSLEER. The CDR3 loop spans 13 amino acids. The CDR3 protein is CASSQTGNAEAFF. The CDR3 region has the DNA TGCGCCAGCAGCCAAACAGGGAACGCTGAAGCTTTCTTT.

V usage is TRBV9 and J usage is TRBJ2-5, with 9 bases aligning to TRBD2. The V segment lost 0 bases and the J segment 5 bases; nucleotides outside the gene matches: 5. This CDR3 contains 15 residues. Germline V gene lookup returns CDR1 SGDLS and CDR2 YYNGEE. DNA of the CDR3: TGTGCCAGCAGCGTAGTCGGGACTAGCTGGGAGACCCAGTACTTC. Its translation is CASSVVGTSWETQYF.

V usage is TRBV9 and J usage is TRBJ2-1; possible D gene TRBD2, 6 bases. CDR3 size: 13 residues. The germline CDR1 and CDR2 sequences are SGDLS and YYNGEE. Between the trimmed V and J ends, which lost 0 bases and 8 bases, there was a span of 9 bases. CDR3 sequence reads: CASSVGGEDEQFF. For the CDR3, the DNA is TGTGCCAGCAGCGTAGGGGGGGAGGATGAGCAGTTCTTC.

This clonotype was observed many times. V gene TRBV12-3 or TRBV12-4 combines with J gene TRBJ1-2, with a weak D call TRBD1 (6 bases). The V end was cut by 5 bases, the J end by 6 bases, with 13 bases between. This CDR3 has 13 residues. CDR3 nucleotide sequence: TGTGCCAGCAGTCCCGGACAGCCCCATGGCTACACCTTC. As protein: CASSPGQPHGYTF.

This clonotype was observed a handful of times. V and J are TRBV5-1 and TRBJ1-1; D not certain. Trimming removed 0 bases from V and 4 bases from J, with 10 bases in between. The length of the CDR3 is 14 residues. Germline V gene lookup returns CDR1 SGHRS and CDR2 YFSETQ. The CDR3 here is CASSLASGATEAFF. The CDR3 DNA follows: TGCGCCAGCAGCTTGGCCAGTGGCGCCACTGAAGCTTTCTTT. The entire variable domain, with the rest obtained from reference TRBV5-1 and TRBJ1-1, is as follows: KAGVTQTPRYLIKTRGQQVTLSCSPISGHRSVSWYQQTPGQGLQFLFEYFSETQRNKGNFPGRFSGRQFSNSRSEMNVSTLELGDSALYLCASSLASGATEAFFGQGTRLTVV.

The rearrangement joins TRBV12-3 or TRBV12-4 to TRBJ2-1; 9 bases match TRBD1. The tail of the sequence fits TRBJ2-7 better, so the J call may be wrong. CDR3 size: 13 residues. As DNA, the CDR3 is TGTGCCAGCAGGGACAGGGGCCTCTACGAGCAGTACTTC. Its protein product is CASRDRGLYEQYF.

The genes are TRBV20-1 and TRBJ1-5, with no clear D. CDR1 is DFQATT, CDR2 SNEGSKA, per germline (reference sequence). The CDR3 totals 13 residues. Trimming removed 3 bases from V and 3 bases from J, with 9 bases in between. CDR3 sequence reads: CSARTGNNQPQHF. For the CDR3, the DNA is TGCAGTGCTAGGACCGGTAACAATCAGCCCCAGCATTTT.

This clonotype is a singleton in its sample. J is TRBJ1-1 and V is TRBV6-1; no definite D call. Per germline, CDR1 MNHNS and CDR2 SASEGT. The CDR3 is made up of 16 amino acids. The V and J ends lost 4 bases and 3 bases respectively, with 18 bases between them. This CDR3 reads CASSALITRPYTEAFF. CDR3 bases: TGTGCCAGCAGTGCATTAATTACCAGACCGTACACTGAAGCTTTCTTT.

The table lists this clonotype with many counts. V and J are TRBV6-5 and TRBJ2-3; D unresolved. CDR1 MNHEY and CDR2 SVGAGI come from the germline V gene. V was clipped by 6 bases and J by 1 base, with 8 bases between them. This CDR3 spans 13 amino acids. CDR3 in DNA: TGTGCCAGCAGGGAGCTAGGCACAGATACGCAGTATTTT. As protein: CASRELGTDTQYF.

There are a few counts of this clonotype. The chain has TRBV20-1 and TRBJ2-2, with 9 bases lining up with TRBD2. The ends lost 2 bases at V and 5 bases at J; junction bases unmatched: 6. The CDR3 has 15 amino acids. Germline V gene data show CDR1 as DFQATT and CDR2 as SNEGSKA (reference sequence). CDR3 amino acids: CSARTSLAGTGELFF. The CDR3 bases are TGCAGTGCTAGAACGTCGCTAGCGGGAACCGGGGAGCTGTTTTTT.

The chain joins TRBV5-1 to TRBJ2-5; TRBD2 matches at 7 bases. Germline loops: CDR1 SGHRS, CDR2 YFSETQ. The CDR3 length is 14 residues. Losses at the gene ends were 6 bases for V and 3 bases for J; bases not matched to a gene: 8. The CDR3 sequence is CASTIAGAEETQYF. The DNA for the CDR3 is TGCGCCAGCACAATAGCGGGTGCCGAAGAGACCCAGTACTTC.

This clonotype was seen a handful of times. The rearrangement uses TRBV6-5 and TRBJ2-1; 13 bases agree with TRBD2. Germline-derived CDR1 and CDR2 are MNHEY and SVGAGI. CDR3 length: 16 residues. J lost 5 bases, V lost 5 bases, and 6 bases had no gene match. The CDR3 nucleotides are TGTGCCAGCAGTCGGACTAGCGGGGGTGCCCACAATGAGCAGTTCTTC. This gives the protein CASSRTSGGAHNEQFF.

The CDR3 sequence: CASSLVGASYEQYF. The CDR3 nucleotides are TGTGCCAGCAGCTTAGTGGGGGCTTCCTACGAGCAGTACTTC. The chain recombines TRBV7-9 with TRBJ2-7; D may be TRBD1 (6 bases). The CDR3 runs 14 residues. Trimming removed 1 base at V and 1 base at J, with 8 bases between. The V gene's germline CDR1 is SEHNR and CDR2 FQNEAQ (reference sequence).

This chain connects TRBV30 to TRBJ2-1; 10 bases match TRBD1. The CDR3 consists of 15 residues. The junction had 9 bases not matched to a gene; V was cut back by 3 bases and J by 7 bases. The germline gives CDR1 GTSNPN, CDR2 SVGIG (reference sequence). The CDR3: CAWSPGTGALNEQFF. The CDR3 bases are TGTGCCTGGAGCCCCGGGACAGGGGCTTTAAATGAGCAGTTCTTC.

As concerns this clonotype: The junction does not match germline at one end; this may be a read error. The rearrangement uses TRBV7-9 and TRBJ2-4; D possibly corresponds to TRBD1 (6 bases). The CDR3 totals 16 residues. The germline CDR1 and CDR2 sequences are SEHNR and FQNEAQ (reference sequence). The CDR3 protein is CASSSTGIVAKTIQYF. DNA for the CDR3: TGTGCCAGCAGCTCAACAGGGATTGTGGCCAAAACCATTCAGTACTTC.

CDR3 in DNA: TGTGCCAGCAGCTTAAGTGCAGGTTCAAAAAACTACAATGAGCAGTTCTTC. Translated: CASSLSAGSKNYNEQFF. The gene calls are TRBV7-3 and TRBJ2-7; no clear D gene. The better agreement between TRBJ2-1 and the DNA end casts doubt on the J call. CDR1 SGHTA and CDR2 FQGTGA come from the germline V gene. The CDR3 has 17 amino acids.

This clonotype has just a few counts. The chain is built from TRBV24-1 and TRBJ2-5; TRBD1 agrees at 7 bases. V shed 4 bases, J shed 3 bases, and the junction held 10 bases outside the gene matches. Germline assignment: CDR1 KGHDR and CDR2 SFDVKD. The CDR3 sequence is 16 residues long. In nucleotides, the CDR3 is TGTGCCACCAGTGACCGGACAGGTTCCCCCAAAGAGACCCAGTACTTC. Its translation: CATSDRTGSPKETQYF.

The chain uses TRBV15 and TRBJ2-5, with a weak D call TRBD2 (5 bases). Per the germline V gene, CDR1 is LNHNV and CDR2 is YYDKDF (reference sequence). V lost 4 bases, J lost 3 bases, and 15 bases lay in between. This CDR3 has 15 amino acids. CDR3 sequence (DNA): TGTGCCACCAGCATCCTTGGAGCGGAGAAAGAGACCCAGTACTTC. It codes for CATSILGAEKETQYF.

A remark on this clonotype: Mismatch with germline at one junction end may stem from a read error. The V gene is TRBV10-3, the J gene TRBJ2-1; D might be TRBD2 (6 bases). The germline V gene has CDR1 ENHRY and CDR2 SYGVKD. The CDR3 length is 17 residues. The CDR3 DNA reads TGTGCCAGCAGTTTATTTCCCTTAACGGGAGTTATAGATGAGCAGTTCTTC. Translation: CASSLFPLTGVIDEQFF.